This T cell receptor (beta chain) was sequenced for a study of T cell responses to AZD1222 COVID-19 vaccine. The assay was immunoSEQ multiplex PCR, and TCRdb's table has in-frame clones only and misses some. The table records over 55,000 clones, roughly 80% of them present only once. Second doses at about 4 or about 12 weeks were pooled. Germline-derived CDR1 and CDR2 are SGHAT and FQNNGV. After removal of 8 bases from V and 8 bases from J, the junction contained 12 bases not matched to a gene. This CDR3 spans 14 amino acids. In its sample, this clone was seen a few times. Its antigen is as yet unknown. General study points: Mostly white British, mostly female donors; authors suggested clonal diversity may be underestimated. Spike-spanning, vaccine-associated CD4 TCRs were dominant at 160-218 and 743-854. Sampled repertoires all dated from after the peak T cell response.

V and J are TRBV11-2 and TRBJ1-2; 9 nucleotides match TRBD1. The source of this sequence is an adult who received the AZD1222 COVID-19 vaccine. The sample consisted of peripheral blood, taken 28 days after the second AZD1222 dose. The CDR3 DNA reads TGTGCCAGCGCTCGGGACAGGGCCCCGGGGGGCTACACCTTC. Amino acid sequence: CASARDRAPGGYTF.